This T cell receptor beta chain was found in a study of blood T cells in healthy people across ages. On the study more broadly: When template switching was applied, about one barcoded beta molecule was captured per two T cells.

Germline CDR1 is SNHLY and CDR2 is FYNNEI. This CDR3 is built from 14 residues. Trimming stripped 7 bases from V and 5 bases from J, with 17 bases between. Alongside a J-beta primer mix, a sample-barcoded 5' primer served in a second PCR lasting about 6 to 11 cycles. The template-switch adaptor, which had 12 random nucleotides, put a tag on each cDNA molecule. TCRdb fed the 5' RACE reads into MiXCR, producing one record per CDR3 protein. The sample has 1 million or so distinct CDR3 sequences; under 30% are singletons. This same sample was also taken into another study, of T cells of mothers and their children. That report adds: There were over 9.5 million TCR beta CDR3 reads from each mother and about 3 million from each child.

This chain joins TRBV2 and TRBJ2-5, with D perhaps TRBD2 (5 bases). This receptor was identified in a girl aged 2-10 years in good health. The sample comprised blood. The CDR3 sequence: CASKEVGGYETQYF. The CDR3 region has the DNA TGTGCCAGCAAAGAGGTGGGCGGGTACGAGACCCAGTACTTC.